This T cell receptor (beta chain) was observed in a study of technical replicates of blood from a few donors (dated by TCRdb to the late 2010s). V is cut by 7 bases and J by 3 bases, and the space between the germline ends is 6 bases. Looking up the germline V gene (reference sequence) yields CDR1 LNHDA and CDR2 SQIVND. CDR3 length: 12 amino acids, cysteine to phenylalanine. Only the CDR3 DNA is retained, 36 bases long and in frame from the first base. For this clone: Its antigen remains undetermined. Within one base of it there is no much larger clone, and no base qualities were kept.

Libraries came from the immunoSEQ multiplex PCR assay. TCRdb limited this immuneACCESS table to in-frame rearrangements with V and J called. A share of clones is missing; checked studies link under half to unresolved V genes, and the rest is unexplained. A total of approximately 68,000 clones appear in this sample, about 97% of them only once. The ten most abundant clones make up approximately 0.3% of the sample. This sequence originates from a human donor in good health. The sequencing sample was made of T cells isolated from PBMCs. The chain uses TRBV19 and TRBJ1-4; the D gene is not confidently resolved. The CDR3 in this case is CASTRANEKLFF. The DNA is TGTGCCAGTACCCGGGCTAATGAAAAACTGTTTTTT.